This T cell receptor beta chain was identified in a study of CD8+CD57+ T cells in acquired aplastic anemia (dated by TCRdb to 2016 to 2019). Concerning the study at large: Extracted DNA from sorted CD4+ and CD8+ cells averaged about 3.4 ug, ranging from roughly 0.17 to 27.4 ug. For healthy donor samples, the average read count was approximately 10 million for CD4+ cells and roughly 12 million for CD8+ cells.

In the study, sorted CD4+ and CD8+ blood T cells from patients with severe aplastic anemia and from healthy subjects underwent deep sequencing of TCR repertoires. Ficoll-Paque density gradient centrifugation was used to isolate peripheral blood mononuclear cells. Before DNA extraction, CD4+ and CD8+ T cells were sorted by FACS or by magnetic beads. As regards this clonotype: Its specific antigen is unknown. It has no much larger one-base neighbor in the sample; base qualities were not kept.

Genomic DNA served as template for TCR beta VDJ combination and CDR3 sequence profiling. An Illumina HiSeq 2000 was used for TCR repertoire sequencing. The study's processing was this. TRBV/TRBJ rearrangement plots, CDR3 size and DJ length profiles, and Simpson's diversity index were used to assess repertoires. The most abundant DNA sequence in the deep sequencing data was taken as the immunodominant clone. CDR3 amino acid sequences were checked for sharing between subjects and were compared against published repertoires and the VDJdb database. Using fastp trimming at Q25 and MiXCR clonotype assembly, TCRdb reanalyzed the public sequencing data and kept in-frame beta chains. Duplicate CDR3 protein sequences are folded into a single record with the most common DNA and genes. The V and J calls were not made by the authors but by TCRdb's processing. The sample records about 190,000 distinct CDR3 sequences, less than 70% of which are singletons. The top ten constitute around a sixth of the sample.

What the work shows at the level of the full study, not this receptor alone: Although twenty-nine CD8+ CDR3 sequences were shared by patients and controls, these sequences appeared highly expressed in patients and within the immunodominant clones of patients. No significant difference in CD8+ Simpson's diversity was found between patients and healthy controls (P=0.060).

A distance of 25 bases separates the germline ends of V and J, which lose 2 bases and 11 bases respectively. CDR1 and CDR2, looked up from the germline V gene, are MGHDK and SYGVNS. From cysteine to phenylalanine, the CDR3 is 17 amino acids long. Of the read, only the CDR3 DNA is kept; its 51 bases are in frame from base 1. The V and J genes are TRBV25-1 and TRBJ1-5; TRBD1 is perhaps the D gene, given 6 matching bases. This clonotype was sampled from a human donor in good health, serving as a control. The sample consisted of sorted CD4+, CD8+, or CD8+CD57+ T cells (not recorded which) from PBMCs. The CDR3 in this case is CASSEGWGHRRVGTQHF. DNA sequence: TGTGCCAGCAGTGAAGGATGGGGGCACCGCAGGGTTGGGACCCAGCATTTT.